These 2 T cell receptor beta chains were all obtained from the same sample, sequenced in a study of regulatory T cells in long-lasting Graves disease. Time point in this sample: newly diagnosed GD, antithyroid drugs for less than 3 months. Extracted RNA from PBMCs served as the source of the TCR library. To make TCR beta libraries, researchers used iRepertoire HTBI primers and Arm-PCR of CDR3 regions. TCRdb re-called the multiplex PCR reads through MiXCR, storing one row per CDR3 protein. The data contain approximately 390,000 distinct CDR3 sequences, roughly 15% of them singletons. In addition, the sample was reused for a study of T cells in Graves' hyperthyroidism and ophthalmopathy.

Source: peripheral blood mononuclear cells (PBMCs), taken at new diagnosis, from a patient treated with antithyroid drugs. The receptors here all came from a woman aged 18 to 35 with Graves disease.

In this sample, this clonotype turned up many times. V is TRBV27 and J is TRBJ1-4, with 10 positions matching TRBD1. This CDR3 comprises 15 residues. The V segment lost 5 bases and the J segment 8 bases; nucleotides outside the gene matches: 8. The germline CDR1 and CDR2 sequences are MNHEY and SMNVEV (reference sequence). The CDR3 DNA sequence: TGTGCCAGCAGTACCCGACAGGGGGCAGGGGAAAAACTGTTTTTT. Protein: CASSTRQGAGEKLFF. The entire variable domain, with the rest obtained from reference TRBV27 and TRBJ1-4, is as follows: EAQVTQNPRYLITVTGKKLTVTCSQNMNHEYMSWYRQDPGLGLRQIYYSMNVEVTDKGDVPEGYKVSRKEKRNFPLILESPSPNQTSLYFCASSTRQGAGEKLFFGSGTQLSVL.

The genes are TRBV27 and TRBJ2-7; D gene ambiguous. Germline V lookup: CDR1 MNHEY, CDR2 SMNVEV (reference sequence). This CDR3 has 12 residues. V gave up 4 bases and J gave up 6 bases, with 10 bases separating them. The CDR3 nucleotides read TGTGCCAGCAGTTGGAATGGGATCGAGCAGTACTTC. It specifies CASSWNGIEQYF.